Sequencing of this T cell receptor beta chain was carried out in a study of T cells in Graves' hyperthyroidism and ophthalmopathy. From RNA transcripts, TCR beta CDR3 regions were amplified. When the TCR CDR3 underwent first-round RT-PCR, the HTBI primer set was used. TCRdb ran MiXCR on the multiplex PCR reads and lists one entry per CDR3 protein. Of roughly 500,000 distinct CDR3 sequences listed, over 35% are singletons. Study-wide findings and caveats: The model forecast ophthalmopathy, anticipating it by a median roughly 6.3 months before onset. Ophthalmopathy stood apart from stable hyperthyroidism in a 13 V-J model.

Notes on this clonotype: The antigen is not known.

The ends were cut back, 3 bases at V and 8 bases at J, with 11 bases in the middle. Per germline, CDR1 MDHEN and CDR2 SYDVKM. The length of the CDR3 is 13 residues. The sample consisted of peripheral blood or thyroid tissue (not recorded which). The clonotype comes from an adult woman with Graves' disease, either hyperthyroidism or ophthalmopathy (not recorded which). V and J are TRBV28 and TRBJ1-3, with D uncertain. CDR3 loop: CASSFGPGYTIYF. In nucleotides, the CDR3 is TGTGCCAGCAGTTTTGGGCCGGGGTACACCATATATTTT.